This TCR beta chain came from a study of OX40 agonist ivuxolimab in advanced cancers. Findings of the study overall: Doses of 0.1 to 3.0 mg/kg were accompanied by clonal expansion of CD4+ and CD8+ blood T cells by week 6.

A word on this clone: Its specificity is unknown.

This CDR3 contains 15 residues. Trimming at V came to 4 bases and at J to 2 bases, leaving 7 bases not matched to a gene. From germline, CDR1 is ENHRY and CDR2 SYGVKD. Repertoires were generated with immunoSEQ multiplex PCR, while TCRdb's copy carries only in-frame clones and drops some. The sample gives about 48,000 clones, 80% to 85% of which show up once; around 7% is in the top ten. At cycle 4 day 1, cycle 7 day 1, and baseline, blood was sampled. This material consisted of CD4+ or CD8+ T cells sorted from blood, taken in a trial of the OX40 agonist ivuxolimab. This sequence was found in an adult with an advanced solid tumor such as melanoma, head and neck, liver or kidney cancer. The chain recombines TRBV10-3 with TRBJ2-7, with 8 bases aligning to TRBD2. CDR3 amino acids: CAISGGGRKAYEQYF. The CDR3 coding sequence is TGTGCCATCAGTGGCGGGGGGCGAAAGGCCTACGAGCAGTACTTC.